Presented here are 3 T cell receptor beta chains from one specimen sequenced in a study of blood T cell repertoires in COVID-19. TCRdb's table, derived via immunoSEQ multiplex PCR, lists solely in-frame clones and lacks some. The data show about 70,000 clones, over 80% seen once. Sample: peripheral blood. These receptors all come from a woman aged 55-69 years with acute or convalescent COVID-19.

The chain uses TRBV24-1 and TRBJ1-5; unclear D gene. The CDR3 loop spans 13 amino acids. The V end lost 9 bases, the J end lost 6 bases, and 14 bases lay between the germline ends. Germline CDR1 and CDR2: KGHDR and SFDVKD. The CDR3 DNA sequence: TGTGCCACCGCCGGGTGGAGCGGTCAGCCCCAGCATTTT. Translation gives CATAGWSGQPQHF.

This clone appeared a few times. J is TRBJ2-2 and V is TRBV6-5, with D possibly being TRBD2 (6 bases). V was shortened by 5 bases and J by 2 bases, with 12 bases between the two germline ends. This CDR3 contains 15 residues. Germline V gene sequence: CDR1 MNHEY, CDR2 SVGAGI. The CDR3 reads CASSTSGTNTGELFF. The CDR3 DNA reads as TGTGCCAGCAGTACCTCCGGGACTAACACCGGGGAGCTGTTTTTT.

This clone has just one count. The genes are TRBV5-1 and TRBJ2-2; 9 bases match TRBD1. CDR1 is SGHRS, CDR2 YFSETQ, per germline. CDR3 length: 18 amino acids. After removal of 4 bases from V and 5 bases from J, the junction contained 15 bases not matched to a gene. CDR3 in amino acids: CASSSLGGQGSRTGELFF. CDR3 DNA sequence: TGCGCCAGCAGCAGCCTTGGCGGACAGGGGTCTCGGACCGGGGAGCTGTTTTTT.